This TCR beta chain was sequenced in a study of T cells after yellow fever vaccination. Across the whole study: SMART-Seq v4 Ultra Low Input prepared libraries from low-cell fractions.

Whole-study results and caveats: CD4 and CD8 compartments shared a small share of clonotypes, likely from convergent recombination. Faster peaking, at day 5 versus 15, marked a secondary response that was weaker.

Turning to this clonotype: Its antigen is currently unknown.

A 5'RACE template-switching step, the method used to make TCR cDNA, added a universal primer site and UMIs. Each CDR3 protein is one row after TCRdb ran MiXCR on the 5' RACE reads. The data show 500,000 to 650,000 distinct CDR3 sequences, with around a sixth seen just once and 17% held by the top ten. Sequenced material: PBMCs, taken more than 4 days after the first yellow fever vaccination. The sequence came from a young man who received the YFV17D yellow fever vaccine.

CDR3 sequence reads: CAYIQGGTSPLHF. CDR3 nucleotide sequence: TGTGCCTACATACAGGGGGGGACTTCACCCCTCCACTTT. The genes are TRBV30 and TRBJ1-6, with 8 nucleotides matching TRBD1. The CDR3 contains 13 residues. Per the germline V gene, CDR1 is GTSNPN and CDR2 is SVGIG (reference sequence). Germline trimming cut 7 bases from V and 9 bases from J; bases unmatched to any gene: 8.